The TCR beta chain described here comes from a study of regulatory T cells in long-lasting Graves disease. The table lists this clonotype with many counts. Arm-PCR of CDR3 regions and iRepertoire HTBI primers were the basis on which TCR beta libraries were built. TCRdb re-derived calls from the multiplex PCR reads in MiXCR, one entry per CDR3 protein. The sample lists about 360,000 distinct CDR3 sequences, 15% to 20% occurring once. This sample's time point: newly diagnosed GD, antithyroid drugs for less than 3 months. Making the TCR library involved RNA that had been extracted from PBMCs. These records were also assigned to another study, of T cells in Graves' hyperthyroidism and ophthalmopathy. As reported in that work: Ophthalmopathy was separated from stable hyperthyroidism by a 13 V-J model.

Source: peripheral blood mononuclear cells (PBMCs), taken at new diagnosis, from a patient treated with antithyroid drugs. The receptor was derived from a woman between 18 and 29 years old with Graves disease.

DNA for the CDR3: TGTGCCAGCAGTTTAACAGGGTTCGATGGCTACACCTTC. This gives the protein CASSLTGFDGYTF. V is TRBV28 and J is TRBJ1-2; D is perhaps TRBD1 (6 bases). From germline, CDR1 is MDHEN and CDR2 SYDVKM. Between the trimmed V and J ends, which lost 2 bases and 6 bases, there was a span of 10 bases. The CDR3 spans 13 residues.